Below are 24 T cell receptor beta chains sequenced from a single sample in a study of vaccination effects on CD4 cells after COVID-19. These receptors' antigens are unknown. Measured with immunoSEQ multiplex PCR; TCRdb has only the in-frame clones, and not every one. This table has 78,000 or so clones, under 80% appearing once. Antigen-specific CD4+ T cells were expanded with viral peptide pools in the ViraFEST assay before sequencing. Culturing for around 10 days preceded CD4+ T cell isolation. Nucleocapsid antibodies were negative in the vaccine recipients, who had never had SARS-CoV-2 infection. This sample comprised CD4+ T cells from PBMCs cultured with SARS-CoV-2 spike peptides, obtained before COVID-19 vaccination. The origin of the receptors is a human donor who received a COVID-19 vaccine.

This clone was counted only a few times. The chain employs TRBV19 and TRBJ1-6; 7 bases line up with TRBD1. Germline CDR1 is LNHDA and CDR2 is SQIVND (reference sequence). The CDR3 has 16 residues. Trimming removed 7 bases from V and 4 bases from J; junction bases left unmatched: 10. The CDR3 region is CASNMATGQYNSPLHF. The CDR3 coding sequence is TGTGCCAGTAACATGGCCACGGGACAGTATAATTCACCCCTCCACTTT.

This chain uses TRBV7-2 with TRBJ1-5; D gene uncertain. The V end was cut by 3 bases, the J end by 8 bases, with 11 bases between. The CDR3 sequence is 13 residues long. Germline V CDR1 and CDR2: SGHTA, FQGNSA. DNA of the CDR3: TGTGCCAGCAGCTTCTTGGGCAGGAAGCCCCAGCATTTT. This codes for CASSFLGRKPQHF.

The chain is built from TRBV28 and TRBJ2-5; D perhaps matches TRBD1 (6 bases). The CDR3 has 15 amino acids. Looked up from germline, CDR1 is MDHEN and CDR2 is SYDVKM. Trimming took 6 bases from V and 0 from J, leaving 14 bases between them. CDR3 loop: CASSSTGTNQETQYF. In DNA form, the CDR3 reads TGTGCCAGCAGCTCAACCGGGACAAACCAAGAGACCCAGTACTTC.

The chain links TRBV3-1 (or the pseudogene TRBV3-2) to TRBJ2-3, with unresolved D. The CDR3 is made up of 14 amino acids. Trimming pared 1 base from V and 2 bases from J, leaving 7 bases between. Germline V gives CDR1 LGHDT, CDR2 YNNKEL (reference sequence). The chain's CDR3 is CASSQGLYTDTQYF. The CDR3 DNA follows: TGTGCCAGCAGCCAAGGGTTGTACACAGATACGCAGTATTTT.

This chain links TRBV5-1 with TRBJ1-2, with a possible D match to TRBD1 (5 bases). The V gene lost 0 bases and the J gene lost 4 bases, with 13 bases spanning the gap. The CDR3 consists of 15 residues. CDR1 and CDR2 (germline): SGHRS, YFSETQ. DNA for the CDR3: TGCGCCAGCAGCTTGGGGGCAGGGCCAGGCTATGGCTACACCTTC. Translation: CASSLGAGPGYGYTF.

This chain connects TRBV4-1 to TRBJ1-4; 10 nucleotides line up with TRBD1. The CDR3 is made up of 15 amino acids. Germline V gene lookup returns CDR1 MGHRA and CDR2 YSYEKL. J lost 8 bases, V lost 3 bases, and 6 bases had no gene match. CDR3 DNA: TGCGCCAGCAGCCAGGACAGGGGGAGTTTAGAAAAACTGTTTTTT. This codes for CASSQDRGSLEKLFF.

V and J are TRBV28 and TRBJ1-5, with TRBD1 as a possible D gene (6 bases). In germline, CDR1 is MDHEN, CDR2 SYDVKM. Trimming stripped 11 bases from V and 6 bases from J, with 14 bases between. The CDR3 length is 12 residues. The CDR3 loop is CAARGSSQPQHF. The CDR3 nucleotides read TGTGCCGCCAGGGGTTCAAGTCAGCCCCAGCATTTT.

CDR3 protein: CATSDPSGGWEQFF. The CDR3 DNA reads TGTGCCACCAGTGATCCCTCCGGGGGGTGGGAGCAGTTCTTC. The chain links TRBV24-1 to TRBJ2-1; 7 bases match TRBD2. Looked up from germline, CDR1 is KGHDR and CDR2 is SFDVKD. CDR3 length equals 14 residues. V shed 3 bases, J shed 10 bases, and the junction held 8 bases outside the gene matches.

V is TRBV18 and J is TRBJ1-3, with 7 bases lining up with TRBD1. The CDR3 length is 16 residues. Germline V gene sequence: CDR1 KGHSH, CDR2 LQKENI. V shed 0 bases, J shed 0 bases, and the junction held 2 bases outside the gene matches. CDR3 nucleotides: TGTGCCAGCTCACCACCGTGGGACAGCTCTGGAAACACCATATATTTT. Translation gives CASSPPWDSSGNTIYF. Combining the CDR3 with reference TRBV18 and TRBJ1-3 gives the whole variable domain NAGVMQNPRHLVRRRGQEARLRCSPMKGHSHVYWYRQLPEEGLKFMVYLQKENIIDESGMPKERFSAEFPKEGPSILRIQQVVRGDSAAYFCASSPPWDSSGNTIYFGEGSWLTVV.

The chain employs TRBV12-5 and TRBJ2-1; TRBD2 aligns across 7 bases. The ends lost 1 base at V and 8 bases at J; junction bases unmatched: 8. Per germline, CDR1 LGHNT and CDR2 FRNRAP. This CDR3 spans 15 amino acids. CDR3 nucleotides: TGTGCTAGTGGTTTGGGCGGGGGATCCAGCGATGAGCAGTTCTTC. Protein product: CASGLGGGSSDEQFF. Full variable domain (missing parts from reference TRBV12-5 and TRBJ2-1): DARVTQTPRHKVTEMGQEVTMRCQPILGHNTVFWYRQTMMQGLELLAYFRNRAPLDDSGMPKDRFSAEMPDATLATLKIQPSEPRDSAVYFCASGLGGGSSDEQFFGPGTRLTVL.

This clone has only a few counts. The V and J genes are TRBV20-1 and TRBJ2-3; D might be TRBD2 (5 bases). This CDR3 is 13 amino acids long. Trimming shortened V by 3 bases and J by 2 bases, and 9 bases separated the two germline ends. The germline V gene has CDR1 DFQATT and CDR2 SNEGSKA (reference sequence). The CDR3 DNA reads as TGCAGTGCTAGTACGGACTTCACAGATACGCAGTATTTT. Translation: CSASTDFTDTQYF.

The genes are TRBV15 and TRBJ1-5; tentative D call: TRBD1 (5 bases). The V gene's germline CDR1 is LNHNV and CDR2 YYDKDF (reference sequence). CDR3 length equals 15 residues. V was trimmed by 0 bases and J by 5 bases, leaving 11 bases between them. The CDR3 nucleotides are TGTGCCACCAGCAGAGATAGGCTAGGGGATCAGCCCCAGCATTTT. Translating it yields CATSRDRLGDQPQHF. Using reference TRBV15 and TRBJ1-5 for the parts outside the CDR3, the full variable domain is DAMVIQNPRYQVTQFGKPVTLSCSQTLNHNVMYWYQQKSSQAPKLLFHYYDKDFNNEADTPDNFQSRRPNTSFCFLDIRSPGLGDTAMYLCATSRDRLGDQPQHFGDGTRLSIL.

This rearrangement joins TRBV6-6 to TRBJ2-1; D remains ambiguous. The length of the CDR3 is 13 residues. Trimming left V 5 bases short and J 6 bases short, with 11 bases between. Germline-derived CDR1 and CDR2 are MNHNY and SVGAGI (reference sequence). In nucleotides, the CDR3 is TGTGCCAGCAGTGCCCTCGGTAGCAATGAGCAGTTCTTC. This encodes CASSALGSNEQFF.

In its sample, this clone was seen a few times. The chain recombines TRBV3-1 (or the pseudogene TRBV3-2) with TRBJ1-1, with no clear D. Trimming stripped 2 bases from V and 3 bases from J, with 7 bases between. The CDR3 runs to 13 residues. The V gene's germline CDR1 is LGHDT and CDR2 YNNKEL (reference sequence). The CDR3 DNA reads TGTGCCAGCAGCCAAAAAAGCTACACTGAAGCTTTCTTT. Amino acid sequence: CASSQKSYTEAFF.

The genes are TRBV7-2 and TRBJ1-2; D call uncertain. Trimming took 5 bases from V and 8 from J, leaving 15 bases between them. Germline assignment: CDR1 SGHTA and CDR2 FQGNSA. The CDR3 extends over 13 amino acids. DNA of the CDR3: TGTGCCAGCAGCCTCAACCGGGGAACAGGCTACACCTTC. Translation: CASSLNRGTGYTF.

This rearrangement joins TRBV6-4 to TRBJ1-4; D is unclear. Trimming removed 11 bases at V and 0 bases at J, with 25 bases between. The germline V gene has CDR1 MRHNA and CDR2 SNTAGT. The CDR3 has 18 amino acids. CDR3 amino acids: CAPRTARGRFATNEKLFF. The CDR3 DNA follows: TGTGCCCCCAGGACGGCTCGGGGTCGATTTGCAACTAATGAAAAACTGTTTTTT.

The rearrangement links TRBV27 to TRBJ2-7; 10 nucleotides match TRBD1. Germline V gene data show CDR1 as MNHEY and CDR2 as SMNVEV (reference sequence). Trimming removed 8 bases from V and 7 bases from J; junction bases left unmatched: 11. The CDR3 consists of 14 residues. DNA of the CDR3: TGTGCCAGCCGTAGACAGGGGGCGCGGGATGAGCAGTACGTC. Encoded protein: CASRRQGARDEQYV.

Comments on this clone: The sample has other DNA sequences that encode this CDR3 too. V and J are TRBV5-1 and TRBJ2-5, with TRBD1 matching 8 bases. Germline CDR1 and CDR2: SGHRS and YFSETQ. The CDR3 runs 14 residues. After removal of 2 bases from V and 1 base from J, the junction contained 1 base not matched to a gene. CDR3 region: CASSFTGGQETQYF. CDR3 sequence (DNA): TGCGCCAGCAGCTTTACAGGGGGCCAAGAGACCCAGTACTTC.

This clone was counted only a few times. This rearrangement joins TRBV4-1 to TRBJ1-5; D gene unclear. The CDR3 totals 12 residues. V was cut by 9 bases and J by 5 bases, with 11 bases left in between. CDR1 is MGHRA, CDR2 YSYEKL, per germline. The CDR3 here is CARVNSDQPQHF. CDR3 nucleotide sequence: TGCGCCAGGGTGAACAGCGATCAGCCCCAGCATTTT.

The gene calls are TRBV18 and TRBJ1-2, with 8 positions matching TRBD1. The CDR3 consists of 13 residues. V was clipped by 5 bases and J by 4 bases; unmatched bases: 3. The germline CDR1 and CDR2 sequences are KGHSH and LQKENI. Here the CDR3 reads CASSETGAYGYTF. The CDR3 nucleotides read TGTGCCAGCTCAGAGACAGGGGCCTATGGCTACACCTTC.

The chain uses TRBV27 and TRBJ1-6; 7 bases align to TRBD1. The CDR3 extends over 14 amino acids. With 7 bases clipped from V and 9 bases from J, the junction kept 9 bases outside the gene matches. Germline V gene lookup returns CDR1 MNHEY and CDR2 SMNVEV (reference sequence). The CDR3 nucleotides read TGTGCCAGCACCCCCGACAGGGTTGTTTCACCCCTCCACTTT. Its protein product is CASTPDRVVSPLHF.

V gene TRBV27 combines with J gene TRBJ1-1; TRBD1 might be the D (5 bases). This CDR3 comprises 18 residues. Germline V lookup: CDR1 MNHEY, CDR2 SMNVEV (reference sequence). Between the trimmed V and J ends, which lost 2 bases and 3 bases, there was a span of 22 bases. The CDR3 sequence: CASSLGRIAGPGDTEAFF. CDR3 sequence (DNA): TGTGCCAGCAGTTTAGGAAGAATAGCGGGGCCGGGAGACACTGAAGCTTTCTTT.

V and J are TRBV6-2 or TRBV6-3 and TRBJ2-3; the match to TRBD2 covers 10 bases. Germline V lookup: CDR1 MNHEY, CDR2 SVGEGT. The J segment lost 4 bases and the V segment lost 2 bases, leaving 3 bases of the junction unmatched. The CDR3 loop spans 15 amino acids. The CDR3 protein is CASSYTAGGPDTQYF. CDR3 bases: TGTGCCAGCAGTTACACAGCGGGGGGGCCAGATACGCAGTATTTT.

This clone was picked up a small number of times. The CDR3 DNA sequence: TGCAGCGTTGGTGGAGCGGGGCTGACTTACTACGAGCAGTACGTC. Residues: CSVGGAGLTYYEQYV. V is TRBV29-1 and J is TRBJ2-7; 7 bases agree with TRBD2. Germline loops: CDR1 SQVTM, CDR2 ANQGSEA. There are 15 residues in the CDR3. After removal of 4 bases from V and 3 bases from J, the junction contained 12 bases not matched to a gene.